This entry describes one T cell receptor beta chain. This record belongs to a study of human T cells and chemical hapten exposure. Study details: Patch testing placed 0.01% DPC on the upper back, with readings at 6 days.

TCRdb itself ran the RACE reads through MiXCR, one entry per CDR3 protein. The repertoire has under 450,000 distinct CDR3 sequences, about 6% of them found once; the top ten carry about 5.4%. Time point noted: patch test 2, 6 weeks after DPC sensitization. The treatment is: therapeutic diphenylcyclopropenone sensitization with weekly scalp DPC. Prior to each patch test being applied, blood was drawn. V was clipped by 0 bases and J by 0 bases, with 15 bases between them. The CDR3 covers 17 residues. The V gene's germline CDR1 is SGHKS and CDR2 YYEKEE (reference sequence). The chain carries TRBV5-5 and TRBJ1-1; tentatively, D is TRBD1 (6 bases). The sample in question was whole blood, obtained in connection with sensitization to the hapten diphenylcyclopropenone (DPC). The receptor comes from a woman under 30 with alopecia areata. Some clones in this sample may be carry-over from other donors' samples. The CDR3 protein is CASSLGPHTGLNTEAFF. The CDR3 region has the DNA TGTGCCAGCAGCTTGGGGCCTCACACAGGGCTGAACACTGAAGCTTTCTTT.